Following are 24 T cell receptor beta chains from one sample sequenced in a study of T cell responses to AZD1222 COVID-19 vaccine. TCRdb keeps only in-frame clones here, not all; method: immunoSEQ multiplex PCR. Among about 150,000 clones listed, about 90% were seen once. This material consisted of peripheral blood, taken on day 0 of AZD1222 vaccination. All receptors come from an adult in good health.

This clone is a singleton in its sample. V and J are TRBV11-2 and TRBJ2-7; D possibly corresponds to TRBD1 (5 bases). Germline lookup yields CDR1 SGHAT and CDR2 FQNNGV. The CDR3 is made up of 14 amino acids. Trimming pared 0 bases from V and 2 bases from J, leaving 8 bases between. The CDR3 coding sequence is TGTGCCAGCAGCTTAGACAGGGTAGCCTACGAGCAGTACTTC. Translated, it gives CASSLDRVAYEQYF.

Written as DNA, the CDR3 is TGTGCCACCAGCGGGGATCTACCGGGGACTGAAGCTTTCTTT. Protein product: CATSGDLPGTEAFF. The gene calls are TRBV15 and TRBJ1-1; no clear D. V was trimmed by 5 bases and J by 5 bases, leaving 15 bases between them. Germline CDR1 is LNHNV and CDR2 is YYDKDF (reference sequence). This CDR3 has 14 residues.

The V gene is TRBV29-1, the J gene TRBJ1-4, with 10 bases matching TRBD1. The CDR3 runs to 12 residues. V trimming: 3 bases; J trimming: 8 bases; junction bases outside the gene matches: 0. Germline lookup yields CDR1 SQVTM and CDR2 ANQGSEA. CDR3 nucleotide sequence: TGCAGCGTTGAGGGACAGGGGGAAAAACTGTTTTTT. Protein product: CSVEGQGEKLFF.

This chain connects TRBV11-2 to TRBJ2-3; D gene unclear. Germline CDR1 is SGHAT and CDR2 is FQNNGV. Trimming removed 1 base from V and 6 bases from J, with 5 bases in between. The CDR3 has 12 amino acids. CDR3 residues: CASSLVGDTQYF. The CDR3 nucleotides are TGTGCCAGCAGCTTAGTCGGGGATACGCAGTATTTT.

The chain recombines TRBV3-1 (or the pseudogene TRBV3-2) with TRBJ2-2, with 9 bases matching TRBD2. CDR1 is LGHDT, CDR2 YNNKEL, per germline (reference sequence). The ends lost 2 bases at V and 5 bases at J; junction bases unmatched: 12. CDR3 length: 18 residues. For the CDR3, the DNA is TGTGCCAGCAGCCAAATTAGCGGGGGCAACTTTGAGACCGGGGAGCTGTTTTTT. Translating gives CASSQISGGNFETGELFF.

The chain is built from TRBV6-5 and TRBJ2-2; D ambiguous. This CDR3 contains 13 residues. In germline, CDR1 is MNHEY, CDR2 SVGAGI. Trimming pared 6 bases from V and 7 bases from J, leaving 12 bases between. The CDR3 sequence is CASRPENGGELFF. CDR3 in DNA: TGTGCCAGCAGGCCCGAAAACGGCGGGGAGCTGTTTTTT.

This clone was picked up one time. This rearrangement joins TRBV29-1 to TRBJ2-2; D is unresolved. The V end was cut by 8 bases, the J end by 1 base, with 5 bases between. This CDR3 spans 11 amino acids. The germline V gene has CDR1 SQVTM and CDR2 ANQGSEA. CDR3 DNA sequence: TGCAGCATCAAGAACACCGGGGAGCTGTTTTTT. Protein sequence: CSIKNTGELFF.

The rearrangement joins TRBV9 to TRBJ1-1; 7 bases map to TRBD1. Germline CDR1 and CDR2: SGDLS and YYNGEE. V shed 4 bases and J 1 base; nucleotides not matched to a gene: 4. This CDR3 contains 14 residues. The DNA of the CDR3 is TGTGCCAGCAGCCAACAGGGGACGAACACTGAAGCTTTCTTT. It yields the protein CASSQQGTNTEAFF.

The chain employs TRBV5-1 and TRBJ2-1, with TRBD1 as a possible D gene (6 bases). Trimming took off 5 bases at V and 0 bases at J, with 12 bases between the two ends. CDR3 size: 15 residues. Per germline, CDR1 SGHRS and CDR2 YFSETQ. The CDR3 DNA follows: TGCGCCAGCAGATCGCAGGGGAGCTCCTACAATGAGCAGTTCTTC. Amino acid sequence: CASRSQGSSYNEQFF.

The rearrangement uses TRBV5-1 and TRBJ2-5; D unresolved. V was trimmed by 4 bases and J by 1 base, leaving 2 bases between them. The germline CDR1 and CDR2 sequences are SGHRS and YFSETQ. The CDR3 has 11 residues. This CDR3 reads CASSAQETQYF. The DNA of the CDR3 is TGCGCCAGCAGCGCCCAAGAGACCCAGTACTTC.

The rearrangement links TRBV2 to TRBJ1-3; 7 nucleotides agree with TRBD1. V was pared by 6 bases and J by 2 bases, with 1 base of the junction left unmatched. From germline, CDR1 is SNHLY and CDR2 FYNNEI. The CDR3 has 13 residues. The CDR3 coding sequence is TGTGCCAGCAGCGACAGGGCTGGAAACACCATATATTTT. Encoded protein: CASSDRAGNTIYF.

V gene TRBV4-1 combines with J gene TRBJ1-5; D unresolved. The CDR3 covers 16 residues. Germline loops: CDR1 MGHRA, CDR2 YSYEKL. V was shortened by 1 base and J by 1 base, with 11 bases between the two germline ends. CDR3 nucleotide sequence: TGCGCCAGCAGCCAAGTTTTGGGTGGAAGCAATCAGCCCCAGCATTTT. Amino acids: CASSQVLGGSNQPQHF.

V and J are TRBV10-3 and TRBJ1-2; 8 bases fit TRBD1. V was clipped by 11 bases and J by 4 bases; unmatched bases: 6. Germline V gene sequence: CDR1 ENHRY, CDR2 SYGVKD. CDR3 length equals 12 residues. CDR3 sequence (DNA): TGTGCCCTACAGGGGGACGGCTATGGCTACACCTTC. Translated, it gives CALQGDGYGYTF.

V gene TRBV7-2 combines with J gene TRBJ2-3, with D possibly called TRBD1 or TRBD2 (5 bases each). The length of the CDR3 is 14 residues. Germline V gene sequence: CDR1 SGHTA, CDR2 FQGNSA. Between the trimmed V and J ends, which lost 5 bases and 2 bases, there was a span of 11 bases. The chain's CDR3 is CASSPLGTTDTQYF. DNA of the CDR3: TGTGCCAGCAGCCCCCTAGGGACCACAGATACGCAGTATTTT.

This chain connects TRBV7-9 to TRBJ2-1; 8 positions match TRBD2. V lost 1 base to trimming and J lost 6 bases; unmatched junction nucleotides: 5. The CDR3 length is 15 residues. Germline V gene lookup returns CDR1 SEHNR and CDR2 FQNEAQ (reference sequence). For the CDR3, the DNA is TGTGCCAGCAGCTTAGGATCCAGCGGGGGCAATGAGCAGTTCTTC. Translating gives CASSLGSSGGNEQFF.

The CDR3 region has the DNA TGTGCCAGCTCCCCCTCGAACAGGGACTACGAGCAGTACTTC. Amino acids: CASSPSNRDYEQYF. The chain couples TRBV18 to TRBJ2-7, with D possibly being TRBD1 (6 bases). CDR1 is KGHSH and CDR2 is LQKENI in the germline V gene. The CDR3 is 14 amino acids. V was cut by 6 bases and J by 3 bases, with 15 bases left in between.

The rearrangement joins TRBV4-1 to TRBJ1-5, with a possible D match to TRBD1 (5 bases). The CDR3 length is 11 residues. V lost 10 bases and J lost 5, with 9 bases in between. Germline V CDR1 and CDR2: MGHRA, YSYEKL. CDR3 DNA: TGCGCCACCGGGGGGGATCAGCCCCAGCATTTT. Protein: CATGGDQPQHF.

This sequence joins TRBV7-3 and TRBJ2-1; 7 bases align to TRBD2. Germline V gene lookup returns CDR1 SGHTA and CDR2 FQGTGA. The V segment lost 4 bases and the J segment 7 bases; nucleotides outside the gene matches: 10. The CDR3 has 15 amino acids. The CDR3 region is CASSSLAGGGNEQFF. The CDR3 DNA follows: TGTGCCAGCAGCTCCTTAGCGGGTGGGGGGAATGAGCAGTTCTTC.

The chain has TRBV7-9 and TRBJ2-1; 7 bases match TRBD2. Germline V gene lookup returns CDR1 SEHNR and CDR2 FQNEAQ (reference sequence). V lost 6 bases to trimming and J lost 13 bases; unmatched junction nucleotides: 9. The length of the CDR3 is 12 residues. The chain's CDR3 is CASRTWGGNQFF. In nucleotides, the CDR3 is TGTGCCAGCAGGACCTGGGGGGGTAACCAGTTCTTC.

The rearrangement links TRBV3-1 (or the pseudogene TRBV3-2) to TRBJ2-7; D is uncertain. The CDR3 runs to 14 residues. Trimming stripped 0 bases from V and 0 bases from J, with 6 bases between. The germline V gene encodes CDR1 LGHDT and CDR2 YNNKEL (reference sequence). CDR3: CASSQEGNSYEQYF. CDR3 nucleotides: TGTGCCAGCAGCCAAGAGGGCAACTCCTACGAGCAGTACTTC.

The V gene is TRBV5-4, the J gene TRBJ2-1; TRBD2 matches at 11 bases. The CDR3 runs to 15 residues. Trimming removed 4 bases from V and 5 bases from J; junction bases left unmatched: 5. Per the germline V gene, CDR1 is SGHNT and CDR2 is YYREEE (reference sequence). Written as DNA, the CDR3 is TGTGCCAGCAGCCCTGGGACTAGCGGACACAATGAGCAGTTCTTC. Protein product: CASSPGTSGHNEQFF.

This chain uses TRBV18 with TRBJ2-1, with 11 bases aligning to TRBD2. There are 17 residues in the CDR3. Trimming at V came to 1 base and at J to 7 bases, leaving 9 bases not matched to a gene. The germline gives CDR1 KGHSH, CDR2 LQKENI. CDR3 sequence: CASSPRASGGPGNEQFF. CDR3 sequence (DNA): TGTGCCAGCTCACCACGGGCTAGCGGGGGGCCGGGGAATGAGCAGTTCTTC.

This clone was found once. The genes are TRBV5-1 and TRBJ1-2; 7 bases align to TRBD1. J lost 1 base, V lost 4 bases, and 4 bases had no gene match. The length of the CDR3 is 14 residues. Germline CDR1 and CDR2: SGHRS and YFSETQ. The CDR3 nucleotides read TGCGCCAGCAGCGTGGGACAGCTTAACTATGGCTACACCTTC. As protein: CASSVGQLNYGYTF.

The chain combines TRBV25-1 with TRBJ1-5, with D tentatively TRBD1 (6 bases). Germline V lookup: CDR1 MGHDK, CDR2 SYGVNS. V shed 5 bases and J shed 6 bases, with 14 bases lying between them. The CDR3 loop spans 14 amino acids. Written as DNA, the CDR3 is TGTGCCAGCAGTCCTACAGGGATCCCTCAGCCCCAGCATTTT. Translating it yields CASSPTGIPQPQHF.